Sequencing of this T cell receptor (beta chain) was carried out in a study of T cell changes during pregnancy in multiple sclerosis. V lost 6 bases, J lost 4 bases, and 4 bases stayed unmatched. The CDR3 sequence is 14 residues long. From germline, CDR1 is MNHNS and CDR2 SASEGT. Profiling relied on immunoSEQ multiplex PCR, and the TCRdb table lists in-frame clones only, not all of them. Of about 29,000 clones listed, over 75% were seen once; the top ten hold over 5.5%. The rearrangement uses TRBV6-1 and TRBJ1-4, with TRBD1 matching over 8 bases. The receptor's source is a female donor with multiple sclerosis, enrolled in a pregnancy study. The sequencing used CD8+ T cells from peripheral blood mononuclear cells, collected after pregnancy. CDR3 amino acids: CASSPGGFNEKLFF. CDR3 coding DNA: TGTGCCAGCAGCCCAGGGGGCTTTAATGAAAAACTGTTTTTT.